Shown below are 3 T cell receptor beta chains from a single sample sequenced in a study of OX40 agonist ivuxolimab in advanced cancers. The table came from immunoSEQ multiplex PCR; TCRdb's copy has only in-frame clones and leaves some out. The sample shows under 65,000 clones, 89% of them seen only once. Sample: CD4+ or CD8+ T cells sorted from blood, taken in a trial of the OX40 agonist ivuxolimab. These receptors all come from an adult with an advanced solid tumor such as melanoma, head and neck, liver or kidney cancer.

This clone was detected only once. The chain has TRBV19 and TRBJ1-2; D not certain. The germline V and J ends were trimmed by 7 bases and 8 bases, with 11 bases remaining between them. The germline V gene encodes CDR1 LNHDA and CDR2 SQIVND (reference sequence). The CDR3 extends over 11 amino acids. CDR3 sequence: CASTTGYGYTF. CDR3 bases: TGTGCCAGTACCACGGGTTACGGCTACACCTTC. The variable domain in full, with the rest retrieved from reference TRBV19 and TRBJ1-2, is DGGITQSPKYLFRKEGQNVTLSCEQNLNHDAMYWYRQDPGQGLRLIYYSQIVNDFQKGDIAEGYSVSREKKESFPLTVTSAQKNPTAFYLCASTTGYGYTFGSGTRLTVV.

This clone appeared once. The chain carries TRBV6-5 and TRBJ1-4, with D possibly matching TRBD1 (6 bases). The CDR3 has 15 residues. The ends were cut back, 6 bases at V and 4 bases at J, with 15 bases in the middle. Germline V gene sequence: CDR1 MNHEY, CDR2 SVGAGI. The CDR3 here is CASSPWTEFNEKLFF. CDR3 DNA sequence: TGTGCCAGCAGCCCCTGGACAGAATTTAATGAAAAACTGTTTTTT.

This chain joins TRBV19 and TRBJ2-5; the D call may be TRBD1 or TRBD2 (6 bases each). The CDR3 loop spans 15 amino acids. The V gene lost 1 base and the J gene lost 5 bases, with 14 bases spanning the gap. The V gene's germline CDR1 is LNHDA and CDR2 SQIVND (reference sequence). Written as DNA, the CDR3 is TGTGCCAGTAGTATAGCGGGGGCAGGGTACGAGACCCAGTACTTC. Translating it yields CASSIAGAGYETQYF.